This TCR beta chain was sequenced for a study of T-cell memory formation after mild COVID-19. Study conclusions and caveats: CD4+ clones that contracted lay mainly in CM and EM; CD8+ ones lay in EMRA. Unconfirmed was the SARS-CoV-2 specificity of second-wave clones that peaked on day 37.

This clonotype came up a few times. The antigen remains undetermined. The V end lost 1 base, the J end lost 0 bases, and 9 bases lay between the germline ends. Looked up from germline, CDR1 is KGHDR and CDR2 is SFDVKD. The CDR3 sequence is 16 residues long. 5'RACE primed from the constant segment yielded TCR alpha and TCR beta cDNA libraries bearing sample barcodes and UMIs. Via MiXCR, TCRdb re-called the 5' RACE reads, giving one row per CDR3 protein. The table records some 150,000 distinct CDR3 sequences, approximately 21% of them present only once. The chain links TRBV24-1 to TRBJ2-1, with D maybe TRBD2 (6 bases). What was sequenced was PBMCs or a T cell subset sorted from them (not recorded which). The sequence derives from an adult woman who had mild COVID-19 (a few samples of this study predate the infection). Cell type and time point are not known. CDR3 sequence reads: CATSDFAGSSYNEQFF. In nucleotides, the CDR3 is TGTGCCACCAGTGATTTCGCGGGAAGCTCCTACAATGAGCAGTTCTTC.